A selection of T cell receptor beta chains follows, all from one sample in a study of cytomegalovirus exposure and HLA in healthy donors. Method: immunoSEQ multiplex PCR; TCRdb's copy keeps in-frame clones and lacks some. The sample totals about 130,000 clones; its top ten clones hold approximately 1.6%. Material for sequencing was PBMCs. The receptors were gathered from a woman in her forties in good health and CMV-seropositive. The CDR3 runs from the conserved cysteine through the conserved F or W. Each record gives: J gene, D gene, V gene, CDR3 protein, CDR3 DNA. A D gene is named only where the DNA matches it firmly.

J: TRBJ2-7
D: TRBD2
V: TRBV5-6
CDR3: CASSLTGGPNEQYF
DNA: TGTGCCAGCAGCTTGACGGGAGGGCCTAACGAGCAGTACTTC

J: TRBJ2-7
D: TRBD1
V: TRBV6-5
CDR3: CASSYSFSDRGQKQYF
DNA: TGTGCCAGCAGTTACTCGTTCTCGGACAGGGGGCAGAAGCAGTACTTC

J: TRBJ2-3
D: NA
V: TRBV9
CDR3: CASSAPEGLGDTQYF
DNA: TGTGCCAGCAGCGCTCCGGAGGGCCTAGGAGATACGCAGTATTTT

J: TRBJ2-3
D: TRBD2
V: TRBV7-9
CDR3: CASSREGSGTDTQYF
DNA: TGTGCCAGCAGCCGGGAGGGTTCCGGCACAGATACGCAGTATTTT

J: TRBJ1-1
D: TRBD1
V: TRBV28
CDR3: CASTQQGRFSEAFF
DNA: TGTGCCAGCACCCAACAGGGGAGGTTCTCTGAAGCTTTCTTT

J: TRBJ2-1
D: TRBD1
V: TRBV6-5
CDR3: CASSYRPTGGSEIQFF
DNA: TGTGCCAGCAGTTACCGACCGACAGGGGGCTCGGAAATCCAGTTCTTC

J: TRBJ2-1
D: NA
V: TRBV28
CDR3: CASSLYWRETGANEQFF
DNA: TGTGCCAGCAGTTTATACTGGCGGGAGACAGGGGCAAATGAGCAGTTCTTC

J: TRBJ2-7
D: TRBD2
V: TRBV6-5
CDR3: CASTSGRGYEQYF
DNA: TGTGCCAGCACTAGCGGGAGGGGGTACGAGCAGTACTTC

J: TRBJ2-2
D: NA
V: TRBV2
CDR3: CASKDGRGTGELFF
DNA: TGTGCCAGCAAGGACGGCAGGGGCACCGGGGAGCTGTTTTTT

J: TRBJ1-2
D: NA
V: TRBV29-1
CDR3: CSVGSGYGYTF
DNA: TGCAGCGTTGGGTCAGGGTATGGCTACACCTTC

J: TRBJ2-1
D: NA
V: TRBV2
CDR3: CASSDPGDSFNEQFF
DNA: TGTGCCAGCAGTGATCCGGGAGACAGTTTCAATGAGCAGTTCTTC

J: TRBJ1-1
D: TRBD1
V: TRBV6-6
CDR3: CASSPAGTERTEAFF
DNA: TGTGCCAGCAGTCCCGCCGGGACAGAGAGAACTGAAGCTTTCTTT

J: TRBJ2-1
D: NA
V: TRBV6-1
CDR3: CASSQQDEQFF
DNA: TGTGCCAGCAGCCAACAGGATGAGCAGTTCTTC

J: TRBJ1-5
D: NA
V: TRBV15
CDR3: CATSRGRLDNQPQHF
DNA: TGTGCCACCAGCAGAGGGAGACTGGACAATCAGCCCCAGCATTTT

J: TRBJ2-2
D: NA
V: TRBV5-5
CDR3: CASSLDMDLGGELFF
DNA: TGTGCCAGCAGCTTGGATATGGACTTAGGCGGGGAGCTGTTTTTT

J: TRBJ1-2
D: TRBD1
V: TRBV5-1
CDR3: CASSLVSAGQGVFRSSYTF
DNA: TGCGCCAGCAGCTTAGTTTCGGCGGGACAGGGGGTTTTTCGTAGTAGCTACACCTTC

J: TRBJ2-2
D: TRBD1
V: TRBV7-9
CDR3: CASSFPGGEGTGELFF
DNA: TGTGCCAGCAGCTTCCCAGGGGGCGAGGGGACCGGGGAGCTGTTTTTT

J: TRBJ2-7
D: TRBD1
V: TRBV4-1
CDR3: CASSQVQTGPLSEQYF
DNA: TGCGCCAGCAGCCAAGTCCAGACAGGGCCCCTATCCGAGCAGTACTTC

J: TRBJ1-4
D: NA
V: TRBV28
CDR3: CASKGGGINEKLFF
DNA: TGTGCCAGCAAAGGCGGGGGAATTAATGAAAAACTGTTTTTT

J: TRBJ2-1
D: TRBD2
V: TRBV28
CDR3: CASSLLAGGPLNEQFF
DNA: TGTGCCAGCAGTTTGTTAGCGGGAGGGCCTCTCAATGAGCAGTTCTTC

J: TRBJ1-5
D: NA
V: TRBV10-3
CDR3: CAISDFDKPQHF
DNA: TGTGCCATCAGTGATTTTGACAAGCCCCAGCATTTT

J: TRBJ2-7
D: NA
V: TRBV6-4
CDR3: CASSEGTGLEQYF
DNA: TGTGCCAGCAGTGAAGGTACAGGATTGGAGCAGTACTTC

J: TRBJ2-7
D: TRBD1
V: TRBV6-1
CDR3: CASSAQGQGDPQYF
DNA: TGTGCCAGCAGTGCCCAGGGCCAGGGGGACCCGCAGTACTTC

J: TRBJ1-1
D: TRBD1
V: TRBV7-8
CDR3: CASSPGTGGAGGAFF
DNA: TGTGCCAGCAGCCCCGGGACAGGGGGCGCGGGTGGAGCTTTCTTT

J: TRBJ1-2
D: NA
V: TRBV7-9
CDR3: CASSSSGDNYGYTF
DNA: TGTGCCAGCAGCTCCTCGGGAGATAACTATGGCTACACCTTC

J: TRBJ1-1
D: NA
V: TRBV6-5
CDR3: CASSYSVQDNTEAFF
DNA: TGTGCCAGCAGTTACTCGGTACAGGATAACACTGAAGCTTTCTTT

J: TRBJ1-2
D: NA
V: TRBV9
CDR3: CASSAGGEGGYTF
DNA: TGTGCCAGCAGCGCGGGAGGTGAGGGGGGCTACACCTTC

J: TRBJ2-1
D: TRBD2
V: TRBV9
CDR3: CASSVALIAGDYNEQFF
DNA: TGTGCCAGCAGCGTAGCGTTGATAGCGGGAGACTACAATGAGCAGTTCTTC

J: TRBJ2-2
D: NA
V: TRBV5-1
CDR3: CASSGVTTGELFF
DNA: TGCGCCAGCTCAGGGGTGACCACCGGGGAGCTGTTTTTT

J: TRBJ1-6
D: TRBD1
V: TRBV19
CDR3: CASSILGTGESPLHF
DNA: TGTGCCAGTAGTATCTTGGGGACAGGGGAGTCACCCCTCCACTTT

J: TRBJ1-4
D: TRBD1
V: TRBV5-1
CDR3: CASSFVGTENEKLFF
DNA: TGCGCCAGCAGTTTTGTCGGGACAGAGAATGAAAAACTGTTTTTT

J: TRBJ2-7
D: TRBD2
V: TRBV5-4
CDR3: CASSLSGGTYEQYF
DNA: TGTGCCAGCAGTTTGAGCGGGGGTACCTACGAGCAGTACTTC

J: TRBJ2-5
D: TRBD2
V: TRBV28
CDR3: CASTRTSGGGETQYF
DNA: TGTGCCAGCACCCGGACTAGCGGAGGGGGAGAGACCCAGTACTTC

J: TRBJ2-1
D: TRBD1
V: TRBV5-8
CDR3: CASSVPQGAGSYNEQFF
DNA: TGTGCCAGCAGCGTTCCCCAGGGGGCGGGGTCCTACAATGAGCAGTTCTTC

J: TRBJ1-5
D: TRBD1
V: TRBV19
CDR3: CASSTLGTGNQPQHF
DNA: TGTGCCAGTAGTACCCTCGGGACAGGGAATCAGCCCCAGCATTTT

J: TRBJ1-5
D: TRBD1
V: TRBV20-1
CDR3: CSASLGTGKHF
DNA: TGCAGTGCTAGCCTCGGGACAGGGAAGCATTTT

J: TRBJ1-1
D: NA
V: TRBV9
CDR3: CASSVDSIWRMNTEAFF
DNA: TGTGCCAGCAGCGTAGATAGTATATGGAGGATGAACACTGAAGCTTTCTTT

J: TRBJ1-5
D: NA
V: TRBV6-6
CDR3: CASISGGWDQPQHF
DNA: TGTGCCAGCATAAGTGGAGGGTGGGATCAGCCCCAGCATTTT

J: TRBJ2-5
D: NA
V: TRBV19
CDR3: CASSMAGRGTQYF
DNA: TGTGCCAGTAGTATGGCAGGCCGGGGGACCCAGTACTTC

J: TRBJ2-2
D: TRBD2
V: TRBV10-3
CDR3: CAISEWGGFTGELFF
DNA: TGTGCCATCAGTGAATGGGGGGGGTTTACCGGGGAGCTGTTTTTT

J: TRBJ2-3
D: NA
V: TRBV15
CDR3: CATSRDSRVGEGLDTQYF
DNA: TGTGCCACCAGCAGAGATTCCCGTGTGGGAGAAGGTTTGGATACGCAGTATTTT

J: TRBJ2-5
D: NA
V: TRBV28
CDR3: CASSPDSRSIYF
DNA: TGTGCCAGCAGTCCGGACAGCCGCTCGATTTACTTC

J: TRBJ2-5
D: NA
V: TRBV2
CDR3: CASRADRNQETQYF
DNA: TGTGCCAGCAGAGCAGACAGGAACCAGGAGACCCAGTACTTC

J: TRBJ1-2
D: NA
V: TRBV6-1
CDR3: CASSEVPQGNYGYTF
DNA: TGTGCCAGCAGTGAAGTACCTCAGGGGAACTATGGCTACACCTTC

J: TRBJ2-7
D: TRBD2
V: TRBV7-9
CDR3: CASSGLAGGSFNEQYF
DNA: TGTGCCAGCAGCGGACTAGCGGGAGGCTCATTCAACGAGCAGTACTTC

J: TRBJ2-5
D: NA
V: TRBV6-5
CDR3: CASSYCGHCQETQYF
DNA: TGTGCCAGCAGTTACTGCGGACACTGCCAAGAGACCCAGTACTTC

J: TRBJ2-7
D: NA
V: TRBV28
CDR3: CASSFPGGAYEQYF
DNA: TGTGCCAGCAGTTTCCCCGGGGGTGCCTACGAGCAGTACTTC

J: TRBJ2-5
D: NA
V: TRBV10-1
CDR3: CASSPRTGGEQYF
DNA: TGCGCCAGCAGCCCCCGGACAGGCGGGGAGCAGTACTTC

J: TRBJ2-3
D: TRBD2
V: TRBV28
CDR3: CASSRTSGITKDTQYF
DNA: TGTGCCAGCAGTCGGACTAGCGGGATAACAAAGGATACGCAGTATTTT

J: TRBJ2-2
D: TRBD2
V: TRBV6-6
CDR3: CASNHGTSGSGEELFF
DNA: TGTGCCAGCAATCACGGGACTAGCGGGAGTGGGGAGGAGCTGTTTTTT

J: TRBJ1-2
D: TRBD1
V: TRBV7-2
CDR3: CASTRTGTNYGYTF
DNA: TGTGCCAGCACCCGGACAGGGACTAACTATGGCTACACCTTC

J: TRBJ2-7
D: NA
V: TRBV5-8
CDR3: CASSFSSYEQYF
DNA: TGTGCCAGCAGCTTTTCTTCCTACGAGCAGTACTTC

J: TRBJ2-7
D: TRBD1
V: TRBV19
CDR3: CASSTTGGREQYF
DNA: TGTGCCAGTAGTACGACAGGGGGCAGGGAGCAGTACTTC

J: TRBJ2-1
D: TRBD2
V: TRBV30
CDR3: CAWSVLADTGEQFF
DNA: TGTGCCTGGAGTGTGCTAGCGGATACGGGAGAGCAGTTCTTC

J: TRBJ2-2
D: NA
V: TRBV15
CDR3: CATSRDRATGELFF
DNA: TGTGCCACCAGCAGAGACCGCGCTACCGGGGAGCTGTTTTTT